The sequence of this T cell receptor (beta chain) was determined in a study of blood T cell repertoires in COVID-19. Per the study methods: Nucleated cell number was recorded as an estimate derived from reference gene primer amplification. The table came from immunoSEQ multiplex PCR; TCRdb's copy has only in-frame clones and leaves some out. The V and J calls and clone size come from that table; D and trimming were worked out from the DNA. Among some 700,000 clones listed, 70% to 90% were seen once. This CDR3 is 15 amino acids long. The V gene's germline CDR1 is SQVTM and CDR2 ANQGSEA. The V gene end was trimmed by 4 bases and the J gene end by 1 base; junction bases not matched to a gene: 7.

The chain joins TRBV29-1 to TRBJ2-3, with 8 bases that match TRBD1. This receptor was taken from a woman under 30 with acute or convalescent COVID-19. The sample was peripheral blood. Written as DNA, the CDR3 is TGCAGCGTTGGCAGGGGCAGGGGGCGCACAGATACGCAGTATTTT. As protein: CSVGRGRGRTDTQYF.